Sequencing of this T cell receptor beta chain was carried out in a study of blood T cell repertoires in COVID-19. Study background: Samples taken during acute and convalescent COVID-19 were collected in the United States, Italy and Spain. Sources were T cells, B-cell-depleted T cells, or PBMCs; the material itself was cDNA or gDNA.

In this sample, this clone turned up once. Trimming at V came to 4 bases and at J to 6 bases, leaving 6 bases not matched to a gene. Germline loops: CDR1 SEHNR, CDR2 FQNEAQ (reference sequence). The CDR3 extends over 15 amino acids. Data came from immunoSEQ multiplex PCR; TCRdb stores just in-frame clones and leaves some out. The sample holds over 100,000 clones; around 81% are singletons and the top ten take about 4.5%. The origin of this receptor is a human donor in a cohort sampled during active or convalescent COVID-19. The sequenced sample was peripheral blood. The chain carries TRBV7-9 and TRBJ1-4; 9 nucleotides agree with TRBD1. The CDR3, as DNA: TGTGCCAGCAGCTCCAGGACAGGGGACCATGAAAAACTGTTTTTT. Translated, it gives CASSSRTGDHEKLFF.